This T cell receptor beta chain was documented in a study of blood T cell repertoires in COVID-19. Profiling relied on immunoSEQ multiplex PCR, and the TCRdb table lists in-frame clones only, not all of them. This sample yields about 400,000 clones, of which 89% are seen a single time; about 1.7% belongs to the top ten. The CDR3 has 14 residues. V was pared by 7 bases and J by 7 bases, with 17 bases between. CDR1 is MNHEY and CDR2 is SVGAGI in the germline V gene. The sequenced sample was PBMCs or T cells enriched from blood (not recorded which). This chain links TRBV6-5 with TRBJ2-1; maybe TRBD1 (5 bases). This clonotype was sampled from a woman in her twenties or thirties who had recovered from COVID-19. As DNA, the CDR3 is TGTGCCAGCACCTACACGCAGGGTGGGAATGAGCAGTTCTTC. Residues: CASTYTQGGNEQFF.